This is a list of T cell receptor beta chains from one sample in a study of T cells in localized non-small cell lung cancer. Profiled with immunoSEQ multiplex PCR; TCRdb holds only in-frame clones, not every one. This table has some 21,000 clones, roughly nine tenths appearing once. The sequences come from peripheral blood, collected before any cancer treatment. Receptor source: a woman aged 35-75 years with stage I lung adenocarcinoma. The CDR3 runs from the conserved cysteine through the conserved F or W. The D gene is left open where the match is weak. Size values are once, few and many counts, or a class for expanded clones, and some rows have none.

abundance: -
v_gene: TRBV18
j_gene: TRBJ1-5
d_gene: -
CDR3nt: TGTGCCAGCTCCCAGGTAGGGGGGTTTCGTCAGCCCCAGCATTTT
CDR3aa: CASSQVGGFRQPQHF

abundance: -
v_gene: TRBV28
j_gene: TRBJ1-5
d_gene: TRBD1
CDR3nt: TGTGCCAGCTCAAACCGACAGGGGGACCAGCCCCAGCATTTT
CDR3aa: CASSNRQGDQPQHF

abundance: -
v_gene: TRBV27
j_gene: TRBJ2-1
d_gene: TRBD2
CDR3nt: TGTGCCAGCAGTTCTGGACTAGCTTCTAACAATGAGCAGTTCTTC
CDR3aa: CASSSGLASNNEQFF

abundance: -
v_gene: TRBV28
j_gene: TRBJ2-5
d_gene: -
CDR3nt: TGTGCCAGCAGCTGGGTGAGCGAAGAGACCCAGTACTTC
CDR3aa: CASSWVSEETQYF

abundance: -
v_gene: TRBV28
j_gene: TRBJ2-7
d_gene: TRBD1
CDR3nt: TGTGCCAGCAGTTTAGGACAGGGGGCGAACTACGAGCAGTACTTC
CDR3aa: CASSLGQGANYEQYF

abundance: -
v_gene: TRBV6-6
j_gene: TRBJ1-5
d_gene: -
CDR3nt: TGTGCCAGCTGCCTTCGGGACCAGAATCAGCCCCAGCATTTT
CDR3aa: CASCLRDQNQPQHF

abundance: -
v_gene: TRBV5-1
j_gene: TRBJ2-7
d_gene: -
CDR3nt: TGCGCCAGCAGCAGGCAGGGGATGTCAGCCGAGCAGTACTTC
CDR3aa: CASSRQGMSAEQYF

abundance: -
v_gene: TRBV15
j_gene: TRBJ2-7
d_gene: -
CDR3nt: TGTGCCACCAGCAGGAGCTCGTCAAGCTCCTACGAGCAGTACTTC
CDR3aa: CATSRSSSSSYEQYF

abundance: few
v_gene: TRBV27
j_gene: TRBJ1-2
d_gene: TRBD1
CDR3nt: TGTGCCAGCAGTTCATGGACAGGGGGCGCAGGGTATGGCTACACCTTC
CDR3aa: CASSSWTGGAGYGYTF

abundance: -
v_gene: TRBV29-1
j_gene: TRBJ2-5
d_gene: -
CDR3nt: TGCAGCGTTGATTCCCAAGTGGGGGAGACCCAGTACTTC
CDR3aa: CSVDSQVGETQYF

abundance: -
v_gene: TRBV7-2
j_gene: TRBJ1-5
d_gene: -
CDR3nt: TGTGCCAGCAGCTTAGACGGGGCGGGGCTGAATCAGCCCCAGCATTTT
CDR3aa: CASSLDGAGLNQPQHF

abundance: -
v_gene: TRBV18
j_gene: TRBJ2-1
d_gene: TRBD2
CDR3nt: TGTGCCAGCTCATCTTCTAAGCGGGAGGGCCTCGATGAGCAGTTCTTC
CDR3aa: CASSSSKREGLDEQFF

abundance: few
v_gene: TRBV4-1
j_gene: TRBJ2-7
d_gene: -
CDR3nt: TGCGCCAGCAGCCAAGATCCGACTGAGGGGCGGGAGCAGTACTTC
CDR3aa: CASSQDPTEGREQYF

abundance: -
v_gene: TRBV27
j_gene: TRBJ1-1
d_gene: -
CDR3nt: TGTGCCAGCAGCTATTCGTCAGGGGAAAGGGCCACTGAAGCTTTCTTT
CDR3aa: CASSYSSGERATEAFF

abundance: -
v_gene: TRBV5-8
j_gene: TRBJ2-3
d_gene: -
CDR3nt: TGTGCCAGCAGCTTCGTGAGCACAGATACGCAGTATTTT
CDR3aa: CASSFVSTDTQYF

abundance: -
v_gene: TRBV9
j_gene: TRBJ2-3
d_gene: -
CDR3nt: TGTGCCAGCTCCTATACAACTAGCACAGATACGCAGTATTTT
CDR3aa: CASSYTTSTDTQYF

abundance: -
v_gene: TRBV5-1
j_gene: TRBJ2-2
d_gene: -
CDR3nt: TGCGCCAGCAGCGTAGTGTTGGACGGGGAGCTGTTTTTT
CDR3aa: CASSVVLDGELFF

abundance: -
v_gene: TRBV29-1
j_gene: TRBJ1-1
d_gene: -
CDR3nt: TGCAGCGTTGCTAAGGGGGTGAACACTGAAGCTTTCTTT
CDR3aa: CSVAKGVNTEAFF

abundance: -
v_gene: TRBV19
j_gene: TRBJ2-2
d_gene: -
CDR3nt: TGTGCCAGTAGTATGGGGGGCGGGGAGCTGTTTTTT
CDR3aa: CASSMGGGELFF

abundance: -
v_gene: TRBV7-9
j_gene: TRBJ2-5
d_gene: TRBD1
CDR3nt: TGTGCCAGCAGCCCCACCGGGACAGTACGGGAGACCCAGTACTTC
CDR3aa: CASSPTGTVRETQYF

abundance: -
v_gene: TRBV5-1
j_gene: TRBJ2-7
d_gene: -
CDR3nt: TGCGCCAGCAGCTTGGTTCAGTTTCCCTACGAGCAGTACTTC
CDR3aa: CASSLVQFPYEQYF

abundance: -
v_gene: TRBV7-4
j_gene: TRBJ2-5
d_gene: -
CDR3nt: TGTGCCAGCAGCGCCGACCCGTGGCAAGAGACCCAGTACTTC
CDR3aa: CASSADPWQETQYF

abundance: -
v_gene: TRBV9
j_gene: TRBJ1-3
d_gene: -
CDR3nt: TGTGCCAGCAGCGTAGATACAGGGAGAAACACCATATATTTT
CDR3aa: CASSVDTGRNTIYF

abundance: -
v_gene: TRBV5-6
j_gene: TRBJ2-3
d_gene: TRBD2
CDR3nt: TGTGCCAGCAGCCCAAGGCCAGCGGGAGGCCCAGATACGCAGTATTTT
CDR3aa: CASSPRPAGGPDTQYF

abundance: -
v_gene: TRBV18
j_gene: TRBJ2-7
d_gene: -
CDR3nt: TGTGCCAGCTCCCGGGACCGTTCCTACGAGCAGTACTTC
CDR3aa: CASSRDRSYEQYF

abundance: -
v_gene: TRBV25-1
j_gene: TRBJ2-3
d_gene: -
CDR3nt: TGTGCCAGCAGTGAGGTCGGGAGTAGGGATACGCAGTATTTT
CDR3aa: CASSEVGSRDTQYF

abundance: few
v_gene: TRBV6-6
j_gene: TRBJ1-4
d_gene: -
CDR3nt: TGTGCCAGCAGTTACGTCCGGGACCTGAGAGAAAAACTGTTTTTT
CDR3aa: CASSYVRDLREKLFF

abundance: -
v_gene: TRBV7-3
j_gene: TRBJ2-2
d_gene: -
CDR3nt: TGTGCCAGCAGCTTAAACCCTAGTAGTCTCGGGGAGCTGTTTTTT
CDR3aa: CASSLNPSSLGELFF

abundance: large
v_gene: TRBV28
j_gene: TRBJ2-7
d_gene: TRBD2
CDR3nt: TGTGCCAGCAGTCCGCTTAGAGCGGGAGGGTCCCACGAGCAGTACTTC
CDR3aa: CASSPLRAGGSHEQYF

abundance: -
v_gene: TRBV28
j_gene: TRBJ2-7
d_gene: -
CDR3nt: TGTGCCAGCAGTTTATATGGGGACTGGTCGGGCGAGCAGTACTTC
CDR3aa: CASSLYGDWSGEQYF

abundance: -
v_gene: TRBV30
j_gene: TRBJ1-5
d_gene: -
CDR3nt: TGTGCCTGGAGTCGCGTCCGGAACAGGGAGGGGAATCAGCCCCAGCATTTT
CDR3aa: CAWSRVRNREGNQPQHF

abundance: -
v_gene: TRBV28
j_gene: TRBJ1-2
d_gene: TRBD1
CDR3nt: TGTGCCAGCAGTGCTGACAGGGCCCTTCGCCCAACTTCTGAAGGCTACACCTTC
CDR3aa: CASSADRALRPTSEGYTF

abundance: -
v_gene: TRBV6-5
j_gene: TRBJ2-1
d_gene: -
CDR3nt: TGTGCCAGCAGTCTTAGTGGGACCACCTACAATGAGCAGTTCTTC
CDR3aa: CASSLSGTTYNEQFF

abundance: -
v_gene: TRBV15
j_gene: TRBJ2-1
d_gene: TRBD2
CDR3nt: TGTGCCACCAGCAGAGATCTCGGCGGGAGAAGGAACAATGAGCAGTTCTTC
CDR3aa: CATSRDLGGRRNNEQFF

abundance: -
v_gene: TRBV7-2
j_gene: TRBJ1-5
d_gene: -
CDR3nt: TGTGCCAGCAGCTTAATTCCGGGGGCGAATCAGCCCCAGCATTTT
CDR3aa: CASSLIPGANQPQHF

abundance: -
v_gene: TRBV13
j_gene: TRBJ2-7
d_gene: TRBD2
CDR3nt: TGTGCCAGCAGCTTAACGGGCACGGGAGGCTACGAGCAGTACTTC
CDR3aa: CASSLTGTGGYEQYF

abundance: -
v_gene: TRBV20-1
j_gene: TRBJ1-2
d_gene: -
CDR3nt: TGCAGTGCGGGGTCGGGGGAACGCTACACCTTC
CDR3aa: CSAGSGERYTF

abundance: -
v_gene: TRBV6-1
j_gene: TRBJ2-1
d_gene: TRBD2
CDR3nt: TGTGCCAGCAGTGGCCTTTGGACTAGCGGAAGCAATGAGCAGTTCTTC
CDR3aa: CASSGLWTSGSNEQFF

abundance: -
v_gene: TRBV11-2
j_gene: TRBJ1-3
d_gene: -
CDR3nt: TGTGCCAGCAGCTTAAGGGTGAGCTCTGGAAACACCATATATTTT
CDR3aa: CASSLRVSSGNTIYF

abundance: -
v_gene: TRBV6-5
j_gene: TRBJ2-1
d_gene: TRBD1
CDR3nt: TGTGCCAGCATGGGGACAGGGGGTCACAATGAGCAGTTCTTC
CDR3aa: CASMGTGGHNEQFF

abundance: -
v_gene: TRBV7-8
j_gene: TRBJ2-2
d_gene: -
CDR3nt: TGTGCCAGCAGTTTCGACAGGAACACCGGGGAGCTGTTTTTT
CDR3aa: CASSFDRNTGELFF